This TCR beta chain was sequenced during a study of blood T cells in healthy people across ages. Next came a second PCR, run for roughly 6 to 11 cycles, which used a sample-barcoded 5' primer along with a J-beta primer mix. One entry per CDR3 protein results from TCRdb running MiXCR on the 5' RACE reads. The sample comprises 800,000 to 950,000 distinct CDR3 sequences, 25% to 35% of which are singletons, and roughly 10% rests with the top ten. V was shortened by 2 bases and J by 7 bases, with 11 bases between the two germline ends. CDR1 and CDR2 (germline): LGHDT, YNNKEL (reference sequence). The CDR3 is 13 residues long. These data were also filed under a second study, of T cells of mothers and their children.

This receptor was identified in a woman aged 40-49 years in good health. This chain joins TRBV3-1 and TRBJ1-2; D remains unclear. The sequenced sample consisted of blood. The CDR3 DNA reads TGTGCCAGCAGCCAACCGGGTAGGACTGGCTACACCTTC. Translation: CASSQPGRTGYTF.